The sequence of this TCR beta chain was determined in a study of T cell repertoires in cytomegalovirus infection. Germline assignment: CDR1 SGHTA and CDR2 FQGNSA. The V end lost 1 base, the J end lost 0 bases, and 13 bases lay between the germline ends. This CDR3 spans 16 amino acids. TCRdb called the reads again in MiXCR, with one record for every CDR3 protein. This table has hundreds of thousands of distinct CDR3 sequences, 9.5% appearing once. There are many counts of this clonotype. Sequencing used PBMCs. The chain recombines TRBV7-2 with TRBJ2-7; D unclear. This TCR was recovered from a human donor in good health (CMV status not recorded). Some clones in this sample may be carry-over from other donors' samples. CDR3: CASSLVPQVGSYEQYF. CDR3 DNA: TGTGCCAGCAGCTTAGTCCCCCAGGTTGGCTCCTACGAGCAGTACTTC.